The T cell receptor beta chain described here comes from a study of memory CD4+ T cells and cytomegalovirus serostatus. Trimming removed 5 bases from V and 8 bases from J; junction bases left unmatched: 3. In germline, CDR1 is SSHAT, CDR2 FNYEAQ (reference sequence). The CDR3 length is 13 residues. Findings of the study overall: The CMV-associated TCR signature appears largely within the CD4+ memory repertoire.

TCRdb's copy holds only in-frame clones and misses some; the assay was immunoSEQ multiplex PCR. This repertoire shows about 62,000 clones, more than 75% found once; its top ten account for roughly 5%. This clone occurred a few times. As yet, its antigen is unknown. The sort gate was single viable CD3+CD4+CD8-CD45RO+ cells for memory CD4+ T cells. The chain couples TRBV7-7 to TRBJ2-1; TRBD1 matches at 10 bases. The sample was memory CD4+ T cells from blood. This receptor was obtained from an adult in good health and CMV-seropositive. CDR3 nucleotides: TGTGCCAGCAGCCTAGGGACAGGGGATGAGCAGTTCTTC. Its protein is CASSLGTGDEQFF.